This T cell receptor beta chain was identified during a study of cytomegalovirus exposure and HLA in healthy donors. Primers included in the PCR were 60 Vbeta and 13 Jbeta primers. Assay used: immunoSEQ multiplex PCR; TCRdb lists only in-frame clones, some missing. There are approximately 110,000 clones in the sample; around 82% occur only once, and approximately 3.8% lies in the top ten. This clonotype was sampled from a man aged 40-49 years in good health and CMV-seronegative. The specimen sequenced was PBMCs.

The CDR3 protein is CASSQVSRGAYNEQFF. The CDR3 DNA reads TGTGCCAGCAGCCAAGTCTCGCGGGGGGCTTACAATGAGCAGTTCTTC. This chain links TRBV14 with TRBJ2-1; 8 bases are a match to TRBD2. The CDR3 is 16 amino acids. V lost 1 base, J lost 4 bases, and 6 bases stayed unmatched. CDR1 and CDR2 from the germline V gene are SGHDN and FVKESK.